A single sample gave rise to the 31 T cell receptor beta chains below, sequenced in a study of T cell responses to AZD1222 COVID-19 vaccine. The protocol was immunoSEQ multiplex PCR, while the TCRdb copy is restricted to in-frame clones and leaves out a portion. The sample has around 84,000 clones; roughly 85% are singletons. The sequencing used peripheral blood, collected 28 days after the second AZD1222 dose. The receptor set was obtained from an adult who received the AZD1222 COVID-19 vaccine.

The chain employs TRBV6-4 and TRBJ2-7; TRBD1 aligns across 8 bases. This CDR3 region has 17 residues. Per the germline V gene, CDR1 is MRHNA and CDR2 is SNTAGT. J lost 0 bases, V lost 0 bases, and 7 bases had no gene match. The CDR3 region is CASSDSRGQDSSYEQYF. The CDR3 nucleotides are TGTGCCAGCAGTGACTCGAGGGGACAGGATAGCTCCTACGAGCAGTACTTC.

The chain couples TRBV28 to TRBJ2-3; D is perhaps TRBD2 (6 bases). CDR3 length equals 11 residues. The germline CDR1 and CDR2 sequences are MDHEN and SYDVKM. The CDR3 sequence: CAGGTTDTQYF. The CDR3 DNA reads TGTGCGGGGGGAACCACAGATACGCAGTATTTT.

V is TRBV7-9 and J is TRBJ1-4; 7 bases line up with TRBD1. Per the germline V gene, CDR1 is SEHNR and CDR2 is FQNEAQ (reference sequence). The CDR3 has 18 amino acids. The ends lost 5 bases at V and 5 bases at J; junction bases unmatched: 17. The CDR3 region has the DNA TGTGCCAGCAGCGGAAGCAGGGCGAAAAGGACAGGAAATGAAAAACTGTTTTTT. Translating gives CASSGSRAKRTGNEKLFF.

The V call is TRBV7-3, the J call TRBJ2-1; 8 bases align to TRBD2. Germline CDR1 is SGHTA and CDR2 is FQGTGA. The ends lost 7 bases at V and 7 bases at J; junction bases unmatched: 9. This CDR3 spans 14 amino acids. In nucleotides, the CDR3 is TGTGCCAGCAACCACGGGGGGGCCCAAAATGAGCAGTTCTTC. It translates to CASNHGGAQNEQFF.

The V gene is TRBV7-9, the J gene TRBJ2-3; D gene ambiguous. Germline assignment: CDR1 SEHNR and CDR2 FQNEAQ (reference sequence). This CDR3 comprises 16 residues. V lost 1 base and J 4 bases, leaving 15 bases between the germline ends. CDR3 nucleotide sequence: TGTGCCAGCAGCTTAGAGAGGACCCTAGTCCCAGATACGCAGTATTTT. Protein product: CASSLERTLVPDTQYF.

This clone has just one count. The chain has TRBV7-2 and TRBJ1-1; possibly TRBD1 for D (6 bases). The CDR3 is 17 amino acids. V dropped 2 bases and J dropped 5 bases, with 21 bases sitting between them. Per the germline V gene, CDR1 is SGHTA and CDR2 is FQGNSA. Here the CDR3 reads CASSLTGSRGANTEAFF. The CDR3 DNA sequence: TGTGCCAGCAGCTTAACCGGGTCACGGGGGGCCAATACTGAAGCTTTCTTT.

This clone was picked up one time. The rearrangement uses TRBV29-1 and TRBJ2-5, with D possibly matching TRBD1 (6 bases). CDR1 is SQVTM and CDR2 is ANQGSEA in the germline V gene. The CDR3 consists of 14 residues. Trimming shortened V by 4 bases and J by 2 bases, and 14 bases separated the two germline ends. This CDR3 is CSVGKGQRQETQYF. The CDR3 nucleotides are TGCAGCGTTGGAAAAGGACAGAGACAAGAGACCCAGTACTTC.

The gene calls are TRBV4-1 and TRBJ1-5; 9 bases line up with TRBD1. V lost 3 bases, J lost 7 bases, and 19 bases stayed unmatched. The CDR3 extends over 19 amino acids. The germline V gene encodes CDR1 MGHRA and CDR2 YSYEKL. The CDR3: CASSHQRPGQGPLGQPQHF. In DNA, the CDR3 is TGCGCCAGCAGCCACCAGCGCCCGGGACAGGGCCCCCTTGGGCAGCCCCAGCATTTT.

The chain is built from TRBV5-6 and TRBJ1-5; D not certain. CDR1 is SGHDT, CDR2 YYEEEE, per germline. The CDR3 has 14 residues. Deletions cut 4 bases from V and 0 bases from J, with 8 bases between. The chain's CDR3 is CASSGPRSNQPQHF. The CDR3 region has the DNA TGTGCCAGCAGCGGTCCCCGTAGCAATCAGCCCCAGCATTTT.

In its sample, this clone was seen a few times. The chain links TRBV25-1 to TRBJ1-2; D is unclear. CDR3 length: 14 residues. CDR1 and CDR2 from the germline V gene are MGHDK and SYGVNS. Trimming took off 3 bases at V and 4 bases at J, with 12 bases between the two ends. The CDR3, as DNA: TGTGCCAGCAGTGAGTTGGGGAAAGGCTATGGCTACACCTTC. Translation: CASSELGKGYGYTF.

This clone has only a few counts. The chain recombines TRBV27 with TRBJ2-1; D might be TRBD2 (5 bases). The CDR3 has 15 amino acids. Trimming stripped 4 bases from V and 3 bases from J, with 13 bases between. Germline V gene data show CDR1 as MNHEY and CDR2 as SMNVEV (reference sequence). CDR3 in DNA: TGTGCCAGCAGTTCACTAGAACCGTTCTACAATGAGCAGTTCTTC. Translation: CASSSLEPFYNEQFF.

J is TRBJ2-3 and V is TRBV10-3; D gene uncertain. The CDR3 runs 13 residues. Trimming left V 7 bases short and J 1 base short, with 9 bases between. Germline V CDR1 and CDR2: ENHRY, SYGVKD. CDR3 in amino acids: CAITPGRTDTQYF. DNA for the CDR3: TGTGCCATCACCCCAGGACGCACAGATACGCAGTATTTT.

The rearrangement uses TRBV7-8 and TRBJ1-1, with D possibly being TRBD1 (5 bases). The V end was cut by 10 bases, the J end by 4 bases, with 10 bases between. Germline-derived CDR1 and CDR2 are SGHVS and FQNEAQ. The CDR3 length is 11 residues. The CDR3 loop is CATGGATEAFF. In nucleotides, the CDR3 is TGTGCCACTGGTGGGGCCACTGAAGCTTTCTTT.

Worth noting for this clone: One end of the junction does not line up with germline, which may come from a read error. The chain joins TRBV6-1 to TRBJ1-6; D might be TRBD1 (5 bases). CDR3 size: 16 residues. CDR1 MNHNS and CDR2 SASEGT come from the germline V gene. In DNA, the CDR3 is TGTGCCAGCAGGGAAGCAGGGAACTCCTATAATTCACCCCTCCACTTT. This encodes CASREAGNSYNSPLHF.

J is TRBJ2-2 and V is TRBV6-1; 9 bases line up with TRBD1. Germline V gene lookup returns CDR1 MNHNS and CDR2 SASEGT. Trimming at V came to 4 bases and at J to 2 bases, leaving 5 bases not matched to a gene. CDR3 length: 16 residues. The CDR3 sequence is CASSALGQGNTGELFF. In nucleotides, the CDR3 is TGTGCCAGCAGTGCTTTGGGACAGGGAAACACCGGGGAGCTGTTTTTT.

The chain couples TRBV11-1 to TRBJ1-1; a possible D gene is TRBD1 (5 bases). The V and J ends lost 1 base and 3 bases respectively, with 12 bases between them. In germline, CDR1 is SGHAT, CDR2 FQDESV (reference sequence). This CDR3 has 15 amino acids. The CDR3, as DNA: TGTGCCAGCAGCTTAGGCGGACAACACGACACTGAAGCTTTCTTT. Translating gives CASSLGGQHDTEAFF.

CDR3 sequence: CASSITAGGSTDTQYF. The CDR3 DNA sequence: TGTGCCAGTAGTATAACAGCGGGGGGCTCCACAGATACGCAGTATTTT. This rearrangement joins TRBV19 to TRBJ2-3; 9 nucleotides line up with TRBD2. Germline V lookup: CDR1 LNHDA, CDR2 SQIVND (reference sequence). Trimming took 2 bases from V and 2 from J; bases not matched to a gene: 5. The CDR3 loop spans 16 amino acids.

The chain links TRBV10-2 to TRBJ2-1, with 10 bases that match TRBD2. CDR3 length equals 17 residues. V dropped 4 bases and J dropped 9; count of bases not matched to a gene: 15. Germline CDR1 is WSHSY and CDR2 is SAAADI. The CDR3: CASSVPVSGGAGPEQFF. The CDR3 DNA is TGCGCCAGCAGTGTGCCTGTAAGCGGGGGGGCGGGACCTGAGCAGTTCTTC.

The chain carries TRBV6-6 and TRBJ2-3; unclear D gene. This CDR3 has 11 amino acids. The V gene lost 8 bases and the J gene lost 6 bases, with 9 bases spanning the gap. The V gene's germline CDR1 is MNHNY and CDR2 SVGAGI (reference sequence). CDR3 residues: CASQLVDTQYF. CDR3 sequence (DNA): TGTGCCAGCCAACTGGTTGATACGCAGTATTTT.

This clone occurred a few times. The V call is TRBV19, the J call TRBJ2-2; D is perhaps TRBD1 (5 bases). The germline V and J ends were trimmed by 7 bases and 2 bases, with 11 bases remaining between them. Germline V gene lookup returns CDR1 LNHDA and CDR2 SQIVND (reference sequence). This CDR3 has 14 amino acids. In nucleotides, the CDR3 is TGTGCCAGTAAGATCGACAGAAACACCGGGGAGCTGTTTTTT. Translation gives CASKIDRNTGELFF.

The chain uses TRBV7-9 and TRBJ2-7; possible D gene TRBD2, 5 bases. The CDR3 is 15 residues long. Germline V gene sequence: CDR1 SEHNR, CDR2 FQNEAQ (reference sequence). V lost 5 bases, J lost 0 bases, and 14 bases lay in between. CDR3 in DNA: TGTGCCAGCAGCCGCGGGCCTTCGAGCTCCTACGAGCAGTACTTC. This encodes CASSRGPSSSYEQYF. The whole variable domain, remainder taken from reference TRBV7-9 and TRBJ2-7, is DTGVSQNPRHKITKRGQNVTFRCDPISEHNRLYWYRQTLGQGPEFLTYFQNEAQLEKSRLLSDRFSAERPKGSFSTLEIQRTEQGDSAMYLCASSRGPSSSYEQYFGPGTRLTVT.

The chain couples TRBV13 to TRBJ2-3; 10 bases line up with TRBD2. Germline CDR1 is PRHDT and CDR2 is FYEKMQ (reference sequence). The junction had 5 bases not matched to a gene; V was cut back by 3 bases and J by 2 bases. There are 16 residues in the CDR3. In DNA, the CDR3 is TGTGCCAGCAGCTTGGTCAGCGGGGGGGTCACAGATACGCAGTATTTT. This sequence encodes CASSLVSGGVTDTQYF.

The chain employs TRBV7-9 and TRBJ1-3, with a possible D match to TRBD1 (6 bases). The CDR3 has 18 residues. Trimming shortened V by 2 bases and J by 0 bases, and 17 bases separated the two germline ends. Germline V gives CDR1 SEHNR, CDR2 FQNEAQ (reference sequence). The DNA of the CDR3 is TGTGCCAGCAGCTTAAGACTCGACAGGACTCACTCTGGAAACACCATATATTTT. This translates into CASSLRLDRTHSGNTIYF.

This chain joins TRBV11-2 and TRBJ2-2; D perhaps matches TRBD1 (5 bases). Looked up from germline, CDR1 is SGHAT and CDR2 is FQNNGV. There are 14 residues in the CDR3. Between the trimmed V and J ends, which lost 1 base and 3 bases, there was a span of 6 bases. This CDR3 is CASSLVQDTGELFF. CDR3 bases: TGTGCCAGCAGCTTAGTACAGGACACCGGGGAGCTGTTTTTT.

This sequence joins TRBV25-1 and TRBJ1-2, with 8 bases identical to TRBD1. CDR3 length equals 13 residues. From germline, CDR1 is MGHDK and CDR2 SYGVNS. The trim removed 3 bases at V and 5 bases at J, leaving 2 bases unmatched. DNA of the CDR3: TGTGCCAGCAGTGAGGACAGGGTGTATGGCTACACCTTC. Residues: CASSEDRVYGYTF.

The chain links TRBV7-9 to TRBJ1-1; D unresolved. V lost 3 bases, J lost 1 base, and 9 bases lay in between. The germline V gene has CDR1 SEHNR and CDR2 FQNEAQ (reference sequence). The CDR3 is made up of 14 amino acids. The CDR3: CASSLYSTNTEAFF. Here the CDR3 DNA reads TGTGCCAGCAGCTTGTACAGCACGAACACTGAAGCTTTCTTT.

This chain joins TRBV15 and TRBJ2-7, with 8 positions matching TRBD1. With 2 bases clipped from V and 5 bases from J, the junction kept 5 bases outside the gene matches. Germline V gene lookup returns CDR1 LNHNV and CDR2 YYDKDF (reference sequence). CDR3 length equals 14 residues. CDR3 DNA: TGTGCCACCAGCAGACAGGGGGCGGTGAACGAGCAGTACTTC. This gives the protein CATSRQGAVNEQYF.

The chain joins TRBV3-1 (or the pseudogene TRBV3-2) to TRBJ2-3; D unclear. Germline CDR1 and CDR2: LGHDT and YNNKEL (reference sequence). The CDR3 is 13 amino acids. With 2 bases removed from V and 4 bases from J, the gap between germline ends came to 7 bases. The CDR3 DNA is TGTGCCAGCAGCCAACTTCATTCAGATACGCAGTATTTT. This translates into CASSQLHSDTQYF.

CDR3 amino acids: CASSQDPGSGNTIYF. The CDR3 coding sequence is TGCGCCAGCAGCCAAGATCCGGGCTCTGGAAACACCATATATTTT. The rearrangement joins TRBV4-1 to TRBJ1-3; no reliable D call. This CDR3 is 15 amino acids long. V gave up 0 bases and J gave up 0 bases, with 6 bases separating them. In germline, CDR1 is MGHRA, CDR2 YSYEKL.

The chain has TRBV5-3 and TRBJ1-6; no clear D. TRBV5-3 is an ORF, with its function uncertain. This CDR3 is 12 amino acids long. V dropped 4 bases and J dropped 16 bases, with 15 bases sitting between them. CDR3 nucleotides: TGTGCCAGAAGCCCGGGGATTAGCACACTCCACTTT. It codes for CARSPGISTLHF.

The J gene is TRBJ1-6, the V gene TRBV6-5; D gene uncertain. The germline gives CDR1 MNHEY, CDR2 SVGAGI. CDR3 length: 13 amino acids. V lost 5 bases to trimming and J lost 2 bases, with 4 bases between them. This CDR3 reads CASSLTYNSPLHF. The CDR3 DNA sequence: TGTGCCAGCAGTCTTACCTATAATTCACCCCTCCACTTT.